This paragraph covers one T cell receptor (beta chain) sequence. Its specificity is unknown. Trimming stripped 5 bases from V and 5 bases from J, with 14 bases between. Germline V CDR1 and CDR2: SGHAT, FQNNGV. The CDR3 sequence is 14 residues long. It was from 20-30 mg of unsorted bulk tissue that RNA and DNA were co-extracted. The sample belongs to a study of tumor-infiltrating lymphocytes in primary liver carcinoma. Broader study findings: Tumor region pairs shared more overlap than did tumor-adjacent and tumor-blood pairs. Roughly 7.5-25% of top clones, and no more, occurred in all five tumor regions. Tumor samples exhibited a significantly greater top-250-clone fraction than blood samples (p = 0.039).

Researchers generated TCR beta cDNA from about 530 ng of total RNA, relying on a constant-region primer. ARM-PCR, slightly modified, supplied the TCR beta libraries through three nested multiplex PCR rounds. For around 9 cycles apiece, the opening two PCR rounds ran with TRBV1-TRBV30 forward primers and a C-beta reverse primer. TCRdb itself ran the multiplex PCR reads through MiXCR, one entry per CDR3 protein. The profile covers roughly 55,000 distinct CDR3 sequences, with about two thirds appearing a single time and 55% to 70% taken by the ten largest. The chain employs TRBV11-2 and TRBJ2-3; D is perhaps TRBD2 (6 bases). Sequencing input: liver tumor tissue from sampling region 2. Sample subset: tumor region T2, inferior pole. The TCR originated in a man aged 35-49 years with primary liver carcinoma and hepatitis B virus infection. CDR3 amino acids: CASSLGPGGDTQYF. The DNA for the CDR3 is TGTGCCAGCAGCCTGGGACCCGGGGGAGATACGCAGTATTTT. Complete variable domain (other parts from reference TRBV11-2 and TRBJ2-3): EAGVAQSPRYKIIEKRQSVAFWCNPISGHATLYWYQQILGQGPKLLIQFQNNGVVDDSQLPKDRFSAERLKGVDSTLKIQPAKLEDSAVYLCASSLGPGGDTQYFGPGTRLTVL.